These T cell receptor beta chains were read from a single sample in a study of T cells in Graves' hyperthyroidism and ophthalmopathy. Each CDR3 protein gets one entry after TCRdb re-called the multiplex PCR reads with MiXCR. Counted here are 490,000 or so distinct CDR3 sequences, approximately 23% occurring once; the ten biggest clones make up approximately 49%. The sample was blood. The receptors were sampled from a woman in her 70s with Graves' ophthalmopathy. CDR3s include the opening cysteine and the closing phenylalanine or tryptophan. D genes are given only for firm matches. Clone size is stated in some rows and not others, as once, few, many or a class when expanded.

d_gene: .; abundance: many; v_gene: TRBV6-2/TRBV6-3; j_gene: TRBJ2-7; CDR3nt: TGTGCCAGCAGACTGACCGGGACACAACTTCTAACCTACGAGCAGTACTTC; CDR3aa: CASRLTGTQLLTYEQYF
d_gene: TRBD2; abundance: .; v_gene: TRBV30; j_gene: TRBJ2-5; CDR3nt: TGTGCCTGGAACAGACTAGCGGGAGGGACCCAGTACTTC; CDR3aa: CAWNRLAGGTQYF
d_gene: .; abundance: few; v_gene: TRBV28; j_gene: TRBJ2-7; CDR3nt: TGTGCCAGCAGGAGGACAGTCTCCTACGAGCAGTACTTC; CDR3aa: CASRRTVSYEQYF
d_gene: TRBD1; abundance: .; v_gene: TRBV7-8; j_gene: TRBJ1-5; CDR3nt: TGTGCCAGCGATACAGGGGGGTTTGAGCCCCAGCATTTT; CDR3aa: CASDTGGFEPQHF
d_gene: TRBD2; abundance: .; v_gene: TRBV7-2; j_gene: TRBJ2-5; CDR3nt: TGTGCCAGCAGCGCAAGACTAGCGGGGTCGGAGGAGACCCAGTACTTC; CDR3aa: CASSARLAGSEETQYF
d_gene: TRBD2; abundance: few; v_gene: TRBV20-1; j_gene: TRBJ2-1; CDR3nt: TGCAGTGCCCCCAGCAGCGTAGCGGGAGTGGGCAATGAGCAGTTCTTC; CDR3aa: CSAPSSVAGVGNEQFF
d_gene: TRBD1; abundance: .; v_gene: TRBV12-3/TRBV12-4; j_gene: TRBJ1-3; CDR3nt: TGTGCCAGCAGTTTATTCCCCAGGGGGAGGGCTGGAAACACCATATATTTT; CDR3aa: CASSLFPRGRAGNTIYF
d_gene: .; abundance: .; v_gene: TRBV5-1; j_gene: TRBJ2-5; CDR3nt: TGCGCCAGCAGCTCAGGTGTGGGGGTCCAAGAGACCCAGTACTTC; CDR3aa: CASSSGVGVQETQYF
d_gene: .; abundance: few; v_gene: TRBV6-1; j_gene: TRBJ2-1; CDR3nt: TGTGCCAGCAGTGATGGGGGACAAAACAATGAGCAGTTCTTC; CDR3aa: CASSDGGQNNEQFF
d_gene: TRBD2; abundance: few; v_gene: TRBV15; j_gene: TRBJ2-3; CDR3nt: TGTGCCACCAGCAGAGGGGGACTAGCGGGGTTCACAGATACGCAGTATTTT; CDR3aa: CATSRGGLAGFTDTQYF
d_gene: .; abundance: .; v_gene: TRBV19; j_gene: TRBJ2-1; CDR3nt: TGTGCCAGTAGTAACGGCATACTCCAGACGGGTTTAAATGAGCAGTTCTTC; CDR3aa: CASSNGILQTGLNEQFF
d_gene: .; abundance: once; v_gene: TRBV19; j_gene: TRBJ2-7; CDR3nt: TGTGCCAGTAGTAGTGGACTCGATCGAACGGAGCAGTACTTC; CDR3aa: CASSSGLDRTEQYF
d_gene: .; abundance: many; v_gene: TRBV2; j_gene: TRBJ1-2; CDR3nt: TGTGCCAGCAGTGCACTGAGGAGCGGCTACACCTTC; CDR3aa: CASSALRSGYTF
d_gene: .; abundance: .; v_gene: TRBV11-2; j_gene: TRBJ2-5; CDR3nt: TGTGCCAGCAGTTTTTTGGCGCGGGAGACCCAGTACTTC; CDR3aa: CASSFLARETQYF
d_gene: .; abundance: .; v_gene: TRBV14; j_gene: TRBJ2-1; CDR3nt: TGTGCCAGCAGCCAAGATCTTGGGAGCGAGCAGTTCTTC; CDR3aa: CASSQDLGSEQFF
d_gene: .; abundance: few; v_gene: TRBV28; j_gene: TRBJ1-5; CDR3nt: TGTGCCAGCTTGACCGGAGGTCCGGCTCAGCCCCAGCATTTT; CDR3aa: CASLTGGPAQPQHF
d_gene: TRBD2; abundance: .; v_gene: TRBV11-2; j_gene: TRBJ2-1; CDR3nt: TGTGCCAGCAGCTTAGGGCTAGCGGGAGCCAACAATGAGCAGTTCTTC; CDR3aa: CASSLGLAGANNEQFF
d_gene: TRBD2; abundance: .; v_gene: TRBV24-1; j_gene: TRBJ2-7; CDR3nt: TGTGCCACCAGTGATTGGACTAGCGGTCTTGGGCAGTACTTC; CDR3aa: CATSDWTSGLGQYF
d_gene: .; abundance: .; v_gene: TRBV27; j_gene: TRBJ2-7; CDR3nt: TGTGCCAGCAGTTTAATTGGTACCTACGAGCAGTACTTC; CDR3aa: CASSLIGTYEQYF
d_gene: .; abundance: once; v_gene: TRBV6-1; j_gene: TRBJ2-7; CDR3nt: TGTGCCAGCAGACTAGATTACGAGCAGTACTTC; CDR3aa: CASRLDYEQYF
d_gene: .; abundance: few; v_gene: TRBV30; j_gene: TRBJ1-2; CDR3nt: TGTGCCTGGAGTGGGTGGAGGGGCGGGTATGGCTACACCTTC; CDR3aa: CAWSGWRGGYGYTF
d_gene: .; abundance: many; v_gene: TRBV11-2; j_gene: TRBJ2-3; CDR3nt: TGTGCCAGCAGCAAAATAGCAGATACGCAGTATTTT; CDR3aa: CASSKIADTQYF
d_gene: .; abundance: .; v_gene: TRBV20-1; j_gene: TRBJ2-3; CDR3nt: TGCAGTGCTAGTCGCCACCGGGGACACACAGATACGCAGTATTTT; CDR3aa: CSASRHRGHTDTQYF
d_gene: .; abundance: .; v_gene: TRBV19; j_gene: TRBJ1-5; CDR3nt: TGTGCCAGTAGTACGGAGACTCGGCCCCAGCATTTT; CDR3aa: CASSTETRPQHF
d_gene: .; abundance: .; v_gene: TRBV9; j_gene: TRBJ2-3; CDR3nt: TGTGCCAGCTCCTGGACGGTGGGGGAAACAGATACGCAGTATTTT; CDR3aa: CASSWTVGETDTQYF
d_gene: .; abundance: .; v_gene: TRBV15; j_gene: TRBJ2-5; CDR3nt: TGTGCCACCAGCCCCCGGGGGACACGCCTTCAAGAGACCCAGTACTTC; CDR3aa: CATSPRGTRLQETQYF
d_gene: .; abundance: many; v_gene: TRBV2; j_gene: TRBJ1-1; CDR3nt: TGTGCCAGCAGTTCGGGACTGATGAACACTGAAGCTTTCTTT; CDR3aa: CASSSGLMNTEAFF
d_gene: TRBD1; abundance: .; v_gene: TRBV4-3; j_gene: TRBJ2-4; CDR3nt: TGCGCCAGCAGCCAAGATTTCGGCTACCAGGGGGTGCGAAACATTCAGTACTTC; CDR3aa: CASSQDFGYQGVRNIQYF
d_gene: .; abundance: .; v_gene: TRBV6-1; j_gene: TRBJ1-5; CDR3nt: TGTGCCAGCAGTGAAGCGCTTCAGGGTTTTAGCAATCAGCCCCAGCATTTT; CDR3aa: CASSEALQGFSNQPQHF
d_gene: .; abundance: few; v_gene: TRBV18; j_gene: TRBJ1-5; CDR3nt: TGTGCCAGCTCGCCGGAGGGGCCCTCCAATCAGCCCCAGCATTTT; CDR3aa: CASSPEGPSNQPQHF
d_gene: TRBD1; abundance: few; v_gene: TRBV28; j_gene: TRBJ2-7; CDR3nt: TGTGCCAGCAGTTCTCCGACAGGGGGTTTCAACGAGCAGTACTTC; CDR3aa: CASSSPTGGFNEQYF
d_gene: TRBD2; abundance: many; v_gene: TRBV2; j_gene: TRBJ2-3; CDR3nt: TGTGCCAGCAGTATTATAGCGGGAGGGACAGATACGCAGTATTTT; CDR3aa: CASSIIAGGTDTQYF
d_gene: TRBD1; abundance: .; v_gene: TRBV28; j_gene: TRBJ2-3; CDR3nt: TGTGCCAGCCGGACAGGCCAACCCACAGATACGCAGTATTTT; CDR3aa: CASRTGQPTDTQYF
d_gene: TRBD2; abundance: .; v_gene: TRBV6-1; j_gene: TRBJ2-3; CDR3nt: TGTGCCAGCCTTACTAGCGTTATCCGAGATACGCAGTATTTT; CDR3aa: CASLTSVIRDTQYF
d_gene: .; abundance: .; v_gene: TRBV29-1; j_gene: TRBJ2-7; CDR3nt: TGCAGCGTTCTTATCCTCGGGACTTGGTACGAGCAGTACTTC; CDR3aa: CSVLILGTWYEQYF
d_gene: .; abundance: .; v_gene: TRBV5-1; j_gene: TRBJ2-7; CDR3nt: TGCGCCAGCAGCTTGGCAACAGGGACCTCCTACGAGCAGTACTTC; CDR3aa: CASSLATGTSYEQYF
d_gene: TRBD1; abundance: once; v_gene: TRBV6-2/TRBV6-3; j_gene: TRBJ1-2; CDR3nt: TGTGCCAGCACTGACGGGGACAGTTCGGGGTATGGCTACACCTTC; CDR3aa: CASTDGDSSGYGYTF
d_gene: TRBD1; abundance: .; v_gene: TRBV6-2/TRBV6-3; j_gene: TRBJ2-2; CDR3nt: TGTGCCAGCAGCCGGGGACAGAGGATAGGAAGCACCGGGGAGCTGTTTTTT; CDR3aa: CASSRGQRIGSTGELFF
d_gene: .; abundance: many; v_gene: TRBV28; j_gene: TRBJ1-1; CDR3nt: TGTGCCACCTACCACAGGGCGAGAGCTGAAGCTTTCTTT; CDR3aa: CATYHRARAEAFF
d_gene: .; abundance: many; v_gene: TRBV2; j_gene: TRBJ1-1; CDR3nt: TGTGCCAGCAGGGGGGGGCGAAGGACTGAAGCTTTCTTT; CDR3aa: CASRGGRRTEAFF
d_gene: TRBD1; abundance: few; v_gene: TRBV20-1; j_gene: TRBJ2-7; CDR3nt: TGCAGTGCTAGATCTCCGGGACAGGGGTCCGACGAGCAGTACTTC; CDR3aa: CSARSPGQGSDEQYF
d_gene: .; abundance: .; v_gene: TRBV2; j_gene: TRBJ2-7; CDR3nt: TGTGCCAGCAGGTCGGGGACACTTTCCTACGAGCAGTACTTC; CDR3aa: CASRSGTLSYEQYF
d_gene: .; abundance: few; v_gene: TRBV6-2/TRBV6-3; j_gene: TRBJ2-1; CDR3nt: TGTGCCAGCAGGACGGGCCTCCTCTACAATGAGCAGTTCTTC; CDR3aa: CASRTGLLYNEQFF
d_gene: .; abundance: few; v_gene: TRBV28; j_gene: TRBJ2-3; CDR3nt: TGTGCCAGCAGTTTACCAGGGGCCGGAGATACGCAGTATTTT; CDR3aa: CASSLPGAGDTQYF
d_gene: TRBD2; abundance: many; v_gene: TRBV7-3; j_gene: TRBJ2-5; CDR3nt: TGTGCCAGCAGCTTAACCGGCGGGAGGGAGACCCAGTACTTC; CDR3aa: CASSLTGGRETQYF
d_gene: TRBD1; abundance: few; v_gene: TRBV7-2; j_gene: TRBJ1-5; CDR3nt: TGTGCCAGCAGCTTAGCAGCCGGGACAGGGATTTGGAATCAGCCCCAGCATTTT; CDR3aa: CASSLAAGTGIWNQPQHF
d_gene: TRBD2; abundance: .; v_gene: TRBV19; j_gene: TRBJ2-1; CDR3nt: TGTGCCAGTAGCAAATTGGGACTAGCGGCTTACAATGAGCAGTTCTTC; CDR3aa: CASSKLGLAAYNEQFF
d_gene: TRBD1; abundance: .; v_gene: TRBV19; j_gene: TRBJ1-5; CDR3nt: TGTGCCAGTAGTTCAAGACAGGGCCCTAGCAATCAGCCCCAGCATTTT; CDR3aa: CASSSRQGPSNQPQHF
d_gene: TRBD2; abundance: few; v_gene: TRBV7-9; j_gene: TRBJ2-3; CDR3nt: TGTGCCAGCAGCTTAGCCGGGACTAGCGGGAGTATTACAGATACGCAGTATTTT; CDR3aa: CASSLAGTSGSITDTQYF
d_gene: .; abundance: many; v_gene: TRBV7-9; j_gene: TRBJ2-7; CDR3nt: TGTGCCAGCAGCGTTACAGGGATCCACGAGCAGTACTTC; CDR3aa: CASSVTGIHEQYF
d_gene: .; abundance: few; v_gene: TRBV20-1; j_gene: TRBJ2-3; CDR3nt: TGCAGTGCCAAGCGGGCTGGCACAGATACGCAGTATTTT; CDR3aa: CSAKRAGTDTQYF
d_gene: .; abundance: .; v_gene: TRBV27; j_gene: TRBJ1-2; CDR3nt: TGTGCCAGCAGTTTAAAACAGAACTATGGCTACACCTTC; CDR3aa: CASSLKQNYGYTF
d_gene: .; abundance: few; v_gene: TRBV3-1; j_gene: TRBJ1-2; CDR3nt: TGTGCCAGCAGCCAAGGGCCCCTGGACAGAACCCATGGCTACACCTTC; CDR3aa: CASSQGPLDRTHGYTF